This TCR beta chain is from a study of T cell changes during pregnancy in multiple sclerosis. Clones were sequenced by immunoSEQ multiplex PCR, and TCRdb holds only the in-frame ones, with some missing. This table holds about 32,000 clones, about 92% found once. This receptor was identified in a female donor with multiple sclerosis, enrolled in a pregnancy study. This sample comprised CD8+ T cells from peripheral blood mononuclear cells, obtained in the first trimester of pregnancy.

The CDR3: CASSAVGQGLSGELFF. For the CDR3, the DNA is TGTGCCAGCAGCGCCGTGGGACAGGGCCTGTCCGGGGAGCTGTTTTTT. This sequence joins TRBV9 and TRBJ2-2; 9 nucleotides align to TRBD1. Unmatched junction bases numbered 9, after V lost 3 bases and J lost 6 bases. CDR1 SGDLS and CDR2 YYNGEE come from the germline V gene. The CDR3 is 16 amino acids.